This T cell receptor (beta chain) is drawn from a study of cytotoxic CD8 clonotypes in ibrutinib-treated CLL. Study-level findings and limits: Public clonotypes were uncommon and contracted or stayed stable on treatment. Starting clonality was above that of age-matched healthy donors and tracked circulating CD8+ T-cell counts. Clonality went up at ibrutinib response and then declined back toward baseline at progression.

The data were produced by immunoSEQ multiplex PCR, yet TCRdb's version contains in-frame clones alone and is incomplete. The sample lists 150,000 or so clones, over 75% seen once, with about 2.1% in the top ten. Cryopreserved PBMCs were the source of around 2 micrograms of genomic DNA, which went to TCR beta libraries. The CDR3 covers 13 residues. The V gene's germline CDR1 is SGHRS and CDR2 YFSETQ. Between the trimmed V and J ends, which lost 1 base and 4 bases, there was a span of 5 bases. Comment on this clone: Its antigen remains unknown.

The sequenced sample was PBMCs, obtained after 24 months of ibrutinib treatment. This clonotype was sampled from a human donor with chronic lymphocytic leukemia. The chain is built from TRBV5-1 and TRBJ2-2; D is ambiguous. The CDR3 nucleotides read TGCGCCAGCAGCTTGCCAGGCACCGGGGAGCTGTTTTTT. It specifies CASSLPGTGELFF.